This TCR beta chain was recovered during a study of cytomegalovirus exposure and HLA in healthy donors (dated by TCRdb to 2016 to 2017). Describing the broader study: According to an earlier analysis of a few hundred of the donors, about 179 million T cells yielded over 90 million unique TCR beta sequences and less than 300 Gb of sequence data. All discovery cohort repertoires had been generated on a single sequencing platform. Alongside the repertoire data, information on donor age, sex, ethnicity and CMV serostatus was compiled. The study aimed to test whether cataloging public T cell receptors could reveal signatures of past pathogen exposure. An earlier analysis of 587 of the donors applied high-throughput TCR beta sequencing to assess whether each TCR beta V gene segment acted as functional or pseudogenic. Because of strong linkage in the cohort, four or five DR-DQ haplotypes were treated as single units for association and clustering. The T cell repertoires of 670 or so subjects were profiled by immunosequencing and related to cytomegalovirus serostatus. To predict cytomegalovirus infection status, the study combined high-throughput TCR immunosequencing, statistical association of individual TCRs with disease status, and machine learning. Among about 410 genotyped donors of the cohort, an average of roughly 230,000 unique TCR beta nucleotide sequences was sequenced per donor, of which about 18% were non-productive. Rather than using new phenotypic data, the later analysis identified candidate immune exposures from TCR beta sequences and from how often those sequences occurred across donors. In addition to the first cohort of approximately 670 subjects, a separate validation cohort of approximately 130 different subjects was used. Both class I and class II loci were covered by HLA typing, at four-digit resolution. Of the roughly 410 genotyped donors, 65% to 90% were placed in the genetic ancestry cluster associated with self-reported Caucasian donors. Approximately 300 gigabases of sequencing data and tens of millions of unique TCR sequences made up an early release that covered around 640 HLA-typed donors. A later genetic analysis used genome-wide SNP genotypes for about 60% of the 666 donors, treating that subset as a discovery cohort. A later analysis re-examined previously published TCR beta repertoires from 600 to 700 donors and added high-resolution HLA genotyping to investigate patterns of TCR occurrence. Typing coverage varied by locus: roughly 629-640 donors for A, B, C, DRB1 and DQB1; more than 500 for DQA1; some 610 for DPA1; 450 to 480 for DPB1.

Worth noting for this clone: There is no known antigen for this receptor. Base-call qualities are not available, and no considerably larger clone is one nucleotide away.

The method was the immunoSEQ multiplex PCR assay. For the multiplex PCR, a mixture combining 60 forward primers for TCR Vbeta segments and 13 reverse primers for TCR Jbeta segments was used. The CDR3 region of rearranged TCR beta genes was amplified from genomic DNA with a multiplex PCR assay. The amplified TCR beta libraries were sequenced on the Illumina HiSeq System as 87-base-pair reads. Under the source paper's analysis protocol: Across the 670 or so repertoires, a later analysis counted 60 million to 90 million unique TCR beta chains, 9.5 million to 13 million of which were shared by at least two donors. Raw reads were error-corrected and collapsed into unique sequences by a nearest-neighbor algorithm in which closely related sequences were merged to remove PCR and sequencing errors. CDR3 sequences were aligned to IMGT reference sequences to assign V, D and J gene segments. For a sequence to be retained, a match of at least six nucleotides was required to both a V gene segment and a J gene segment. A rearrangement counted as productive if the CDR3 had no stop codons and remained in frame with V and J, and every other rearrangement counted as non-productive. Following IMGT convention, CDR3 was defined as the stretch from the second conserved V-encoded cysteine up to the conserved J-encoded phenylalanine. Sequences without an unambiguous match to a single V gene segment were excluded from the earlier analysis of 587 of the donors. An earlier analysis of fewer than 750 of the donors classified V segments as functional when productive rearrangements were above 56.7% and as segregating when the standard deviation between donors was above 5%. To diagnose cytomegalovirus status from the catalog of TCR beta chain sequences, a statistical classification framework was built. V and J gene assignment, in a later analysis, came from comparing TCR nucleotide sequences with IMGT/GENE-DB human TR gene sequences. A later analysis assigned CDR3 sequences and most-parsimonious VDJ recombination scenarios with the TCRdist pipeline. In a later analysis, each TCR beta chain was defined by its CDR3 amino acid sequence together with its V-gene family, and reads without a unique V-gene family were excluded. In a later analysis, several hundred highly shared, low-generation-probability nucleotide sequences were removed to address suspected cross-contamination and a sequencing artifact. In a later analysis, a clonal expansion index was calculated for each public chain from normalized within-repertoire ranks of inferred template counts. In a later analysis, generation probabilities were computed with a VDJ recombination model fitted to out-of-frame rearrangements, and the resulting probabilities were checked against IGoR. A later analysis scored TCR-TCR, TCR-HLA and TCR-CMV co-occurrence with hypergeometric tests, applying a repertoire-size bias correction to TCR pairs. In a later analysis, false discovery rates were estimated by permuting HLA or CMV assignments 20 times. A later analysis grouped co-occurring TCRs with DBSCAN, adding TCRdist sequence similarity when clustering within HLA-allele-positive subsets. Co-occurrence clustering excluded repertoires with fewer than 30,000 or more than 120,000 public chains, plus five with anomalous nucleotide sharing. Imported from immuneACCESS, the table was reduced by TCRdb to in-frame sequences with V and J called. These copies leave out some clones; in studies compared against another copy, an unresolved V gene accounts for under half, and the cause of the remainder is not known. V and J calls plus clone size are reproduced from that table; the DNA served to infer D and trimming. The sample records about 91,000 clones, about nine tenths of which are singletons. The ten largest make up around a tenth of the sample.

The cohort consisted of fewer than 700 healthy bone marrow donors. At the time of sampling, all cohort members were nominally healthy, though unrecorded immune exposures were likely present. The donor was CMV seropositive and belonged to the group of 250 to 300 seropositive cohort members. A peripheral blood sample was provided by each donor, and peripheral blood mononuclear cells were used for TCR beta sequencing. Genomic DNA extraction from the blood cell samples was performed with the Qiagen DNeasy Blood Extraction Kit. Broader findings and caveats from the paper: In the study, roughly 160 TCR beta chains were listed as associated with cytomegalovirus. Assigning TCR associations to individual alleles was difficult when HLA alleles, especially DR and DQ, strongly co-occurred. A group of highly shared sequence variants was considered likely to be a technical artifact of the sequencing pipeline. In a later genetic analysis, a missense DCLRE1C variant was associated with V-gene and J-gene trimming of TCR beta chains, and the association was replicated in an independent cohort. Presence/absence analyses assumed roughly uniform sequencing depth across donors, an assumption that may not hold. Cytomegalovirus status was reported to be diagnosed by the classifier with high specificity and sensitivity in both the original and validation cohorts. Broadly in line with IMGT annotations, most TCR beta V segments showed up in productive rearrangements about 87% or about 30% of the time in an earlier analysis of 587 of the donors. In vitro tests confirmed that a few of the cytomegalovirus-associated TCR beta chains recognize cytomegalovirus antigens. A later analysis found that TCR association rates varied across HLA loci, with DRB1 alleles showing the most associated TCRs and HLA-C alleles the fewest. Most CMV-associated TCR beta chains appeared to be HLA-restricted in a later analysis, and the HLA associations seemed to be driven largely by CMV exposure. Linkage disequilibrium might explain the correlated functional status among segregating V segments, but an unknown experimental factor could not be excluded. The authors suggested that the approach could potentially be extended to other disease states and immunological phenotypes. A further reported finding was that TCR beta sequences accurately predicted the HLA-A and HLA-B alleles for most subjects in the first cohort. In a later genetic analysis, fewer N-insertions in productive TCRs were reported among donors in an Asian-associated ancestry cluster than the roughly 640-donor mean. A later analysis associated 16,951 TCR beta sequences with specific HLA alleles at a false discovery rate of 0.05. Because counts were too low, 15 to 20 rarely observed V segments, including chromosome 9 orphons, were excluded from the earlier analysis of around 640 of the donors. A later analysis found that HLA-associated TCR beta chains were more clonally expanded and had lower generation probabilities than equally common non-associated chains. For the cohort, immune exposure information was limited to CMV serostatus. Several of the top co-occurrence clusters appeared to be linked to parvovirus B19, influenza, CMV and Epstein-Barr virus, according to a later analysis. Across donors, most TCR sequences were observed very rarely, whereas some public TCRs were present in many individuals. HLA typing was unavailable for some donors at each locus, so association tests used only the typed subset. Only TCR beta chains were sequenced in this cohort, and the absence of alpha or paired-chain data limited detectable features.

The sequenced sample was PBMCs. The receptor comes from a man aged 25 to 40 in good health and CMV-seropositive.

The CDR3 protein is CASSLAAGGDETQYF. The nucleotide sequence reads as follows: TGCGCCAGCAGCTTGGCGGCAGGGGGCGATGAGACCCAGTACTTC. This sequence uses TRBV5-1 and TRBJ2-5; TRBD1 lines up with 8 middle nucleotides. Trimming leaves V shorter by 0 bases and J shorter by 5 bases, with the junction holding 6 bases beyond the gene matches. The CDR3 spans 15 residues, from the cysteine through the phenylalanine. Just the 45-base CDR3 DNA is kept, in frame starting at base 1. CDR1 and CDR2 are drawn from the germline V gene: SGHRS, YFSETQ.